The rows below give T cell receptor beta chains drawn from one sample of a study of cytomegalovirus exposure and HLA in healthy donors. TCRdb's copy holds only in-frame clones and misses some; the assay was immunoSEQ multiplex PCR. Here the sample spans under 150,000 clones, around 73% being singletons. The specimen sequenced was PBMCs. The receptors come from a woman younger than 45 in good health and CMV-seropositive. CDR3s include the opening cysteine and the closing phenylalanine or tryptophan. A D gene is named only where the DNA matches it firmly. A row's size may be missing; if present it is once, few, many or a size class.

D gene,clone size,J gene,V gene,CDR3 DNA,CDR3 protein
TRBD2,-,TRBJ2-1,TRBV27,TGTGCCAGCCGTGGGCCGGGACTAGCGGGATTGGATGAGCAGTTCTTC,CASRGPGLAGLDEQFF
TRBD2,-,TRBJ2-2,TRBV4-1,TGCGCCAGCAGCCCCATGACTAGCATCACCGGGGAGCTGTTTTTT,CASSPMTSITGELFF
TRBD2,-,TRBJ2-1,TRBV5-1,TGCGCCAGCAGCTTACTAGCGGTCTCCTACAATGAGCAGTTCTTC,CASSLLAVSYNEQFF
TRBD1,-,TRBJ1-3,TRBV7-9,TGTGCCAGCAGTTCTTTGACAGGGGGCCCAGGAAACACCATATATTTT,CASSSLTGGPGNTIYF
TRBD1,-,TRBJ2-1,TRBV11-2,TGTGCCAGCAGCTTATACAGGGGATACAATGAGCAGTTCTTC,CASSLYRGYNEQFF
-,-,TRBJ1-1,TRBV5-4,TGTGCCAGCAGCTTGGAGGGGGGGGTGGGCACTGAAGCTTTCTTT,CASSLEGGVGTEAFF
-,-,TRBJ2-3,TRBV10-3,TGTGCCATCAGCCAACCCGCGGCCACAGATACGCAGTATTTT,CAISQPAATDTQYF
TRBD1,-,TRBJ2-1,TRBV7-2,TGTGCCAGCAGCACCGCCGTGACAGGGAATGAGCAGTTCTTC,CASSTAVTGNEQFF
-,few,TRBJ1-5,TRBV7-9,TGTGCCAGCAGCTTAGCGCACGGGGGGAATCAGCCCCAGCATTTT,CASSLAHGGNQPQHF
-,-,TRBJ2-7,TRBV2,TGTGCCAGCGTTGGAGAGGTGTTCTCCTCCAACGAGCAGTACTTC,CASVGEVFSSNEQYF
TRBD1,-,TRBJ2-7,TRBV5-4,TGTGCCAGCAGCTTTACAGGGACAGGGGTTGGAGGGCAGTACTTC,CASSFTGTGVGGQYF
-,-,TRBJ2-2,TRBV9,TGTGCCAGCAGCGCCGACGGAGGGCCGAACACCGGGGAGCTGTTTTTT,CASSADGGPNTGELFF
-,-,TRBJ1-1,TRBV29-1,TGCAGCGTTGCCCCAGGGTGGGCGATGAACACTGAAGCTTTCTTT,CSVAPGWAMNTEAFF
-,-,TRBJ2-7,TRBV7-2,TGTGCCAGCAGCAAATGGGACACCTACTCCTACGAGCAGTACTTC,CASSKWDTYSYEQYF
-,-,TRBJ1-1,TRBV29-1,TGCAGCGTTGAAAGAGTCATGAACACTGAAGCTTTCTTT,CSVERVMNTEAFF
-,-,TRBJ1-6,TRBV29-1,TGCAGCGTTGTAGAGGACAGAGAAAATTCACCCCTCCACTTT,CSVVEDRENSPLHF
TRBD2,-,TRBJ2-1,TRBV12-5,TGTGCTAGTGGTTTGGTAGATACAGGGAGGGCGACTAGCGGGAGGGACAATGAGCAGTTCTTC,CASGLVDTGRATSGRDNEQFF
-,-,TRBJ1-1,TRBV11-3,TGTGCCAGCAGCTCTCTTACGGTTGTTGAAGCTTTCTTT,CASSSLTVVEAFF
-,-,TRBJ2-5,TRBV19,TGTGCCAGTTCGTGGACCACGGGGGAGACCCAGTACTTC,CASSWTTGETQYF
-,-,TRBJ2-1,TRBV18,TGTGCCAGCTCACCTTTGGGGCGGGGCGACAATGAGCAGTTCTTC,CASSPLGRGDNEQFF
TRBD1,-,TRBJ1-1,TRBV6-5,TGTGCCAGCAGTCAGGGGGCGCGGGCCACTGAAGCTTTCTTT,CASSQGARATEAFF
-,-,TRBJ2-2,TRBV4-1,TGCGCCAGCAGCCAAGCTTCACTACCCACCGGGGAGCTGTTTTTT,CASSQASLPTGELFF
-,once,TRBJ2-3,TRBV5-5,TGTGCCAGCACCCCACCGATTCTAGGGGCAGATACGCAGTATTTT,CASTPPILGADTQYF
-,-,TRBJ2-7,TRBV14,TGTGCCAGCAGCCAACAGGACAGCTACGAGCAGTACTTC,CASSQQDSYEQYF
TRBD1,-,TRBJ1-1,TRBV5-6,TGTGCCAGCAGCTTGTTCGGGACAGGGAGGAGTAGGGCTTTCTTT,CASSLFGTGRSRAFF
TRBD1,-,TRBJ1-6,TRBV6-5,TGTGCCAGCAGTCCGGAGACAGGGACGTGGGCCCTCCACTTT,CASSPETGTWALHF
TRBD1,-,TRBJ2-7,TRBV11-1,TGTGCCAGCAGCCCAAACGACAGGGATGGGCCCTACGAGCAGTACTTC,CASSPNDRDGPYEQYF
TRBD1,once,TRBJ2-5,TRBV2,TGTGCCAGCAGTGGGACAGGGGGCTGGCAAGAGACCCAGTACTTC,CASSGTGGWQETQYF
TRBD1,-,TRBJ2-5,TRBV5-4,TGTGCCAGCAGCCCGGACAGGGGGCAGGAGACCCAGTACTTC,CASSPDRGQETQYF
TRBD1,-,TRBJ2-3,TRBV6-1,TGTGCCAGCAGTGAACCTAACAGGGGAGCAGATACGCAGTATTTT,CASSEPNRGADTQYF
TRBD2,-,TRBJ2-1,TRBV5-1,TGCGCCAGCAGCTTACGCGGGGGGGTTCATGAGCAGTTCTTC,CASSLRGGVHEQFF
-,-,TRBJ2-7,TRBV2,TGTGCCAGCAGCATCCTTGGCGGGGCGAGCTCCTACGAGCAGTACTTC,CASSILGGASSYEQYF
-,-,TRBJ1-4,TRBV2,TGTGCCAGCAGGGCGATCACAGAATCAACTAATGAAAAACTGTTTTTT,CASRAITESTNEKLFF
-,-,TRBJ1-2,TRBV9,TGTGCCAGCAGCGTAGGAACAGGCCTGGAGCGCTATGGCTACACCTTC,CASSVGTGLERYGYTF
TRBD1,-,TRBJ1-4,TRBV15,TGTGCCACCAGCAGACGGACAGGGTGGTTGGATGAAAAACTGTTTTTT,CATSRRTGWLDEKLFF
-,many,TRBJ2-5,TRBV2,TGTGCCAGCGACAGTATTCAGACCCAGTACTTC,CASDSIQTQYF
TRBD2,few,TRBJ2-7,TRBV27,TGTGCCAGCAGTAGCGGGGGGAGCTCCTACGAGCAGTACTTC,CASSSGGSSYEQYF
TRBD1,-,TRBJ2-7,TRBV14,TGTGCCAGCAACCGGGACAGCACCTACGAGCAGTACTTC,CASNRDSTYEQYF
TRBD2,-,TRBJ2-1,TRBV5-1,TGCGCCAGCGGACCCTTAGCGGGACCCCCCTACAATGAGCAGTTCTTC,CASGPLAGPPYNEQFF
-,once,TRBJ2-7,TRBV5-4,TGTGCCAGCAGCTTGGCTGAGAACACAGCATCCTACGAGCAGTACTTC,CASSLAENTASYEQYF
TRBD1,once,TRBJ1-2,TRBV7-9,TGTGCCCTAGGGGGCAACTATGGCTACACCTTC,CALGGNYGYTF
-,-,TRBJ1-4,TRBV6-5,TGTGCCAGCTCCGGGGTCGGCGAAAAACTGTTTTTT,CASSGVGEKLFF
-,-,TRBJ1-2,TRBV11-2,TGTGCCAGCAGCCCCCAAGAAGCCTCGATAGGCTACACCTTC,CASSPQEASIGYTF
-,-,TRBJ2-7,TRBV7-9,TGTGCCAGCAGCTACGGACCGGAGGAGTACTTC,CASSYGPEEYF
-,-,TRBJ2-7,TRBV7-4,TGTGCCAGCAGCTCCCACTACGAGCAGTACTTC,CASSSHYEQYF
-,-,TRBJ1-1,TRBV4-1,TGCGCCAGCAGCCCAAGTTCCTTTTCCGGGGCTTTCTTT,CASSPSSFSGAFF
-,-,TRBJ2-2,TRBV9,TGTGCCAGCAGCCGTCTGAGGGTGAACACCGGGGAGCTGTTTTTT,CASSRLRVNTGELFF
TRBD1,-,TRBJ1-2,TRBV6-1,TGTGCCAGCCTCAGGGGGCTTGGGAATGGCTACACCTTC,CASLRGLGNGYTF
TRBD2,-,TRBJ2-7,TRBV7-9,TGTGCCAGCAGCTTAGGACTAGCGGGAAAAGGCGAGCAGTACTTC,CASSLGLAGKGEQYF
TRBD1,-,TRBJ2-3,TRBV5-4,TGTGCCAGCAGCAGGGACAGGGGAGGCACAGATACGCAGTATTTT,CASSRDRGGTDTQYF
TRBD1,-,TRBJ1-2,TRBV15,TGTGCCACCAGCAGTACAGGGGTGGGTGGCTACACCTTC,CATSSTGVGGYTF